The subject of this entry is one T cell receptor (beta chain). The antigen is undetermined. Antigen-specific CD4+ T cells were first expanded with viral peptide pools by the ViraFEST assay and only then sequenced. Subsequent to a culture period of under twelve days, CD4+ T cells were isolated. Vaccine recipients lacked prior SARS-CoV-2 infection and had negative nucleocapsid antibodies. On day 3 and again on day 7, half the medium was replaced with IL-2 medium. Using immunoSEQ multiplex PCR, the repertoire was profiled, and TCRdb retains in-frame clones only, with some absent. The sample lists around 63,000 clones, 75% occurring once. This CDR3 has 15 amino acids. Trimming stripped 2 bases from V and 0 bases from J, with 9 bases between. CDR1 and CDR2 from the germline V gene are MNHEY and SVGEGT. These data originate in a study of vaccination effects on CD4 cells after COVID-19. General study points: Among infection- and vaccine-induced clones, marked clonal contraction occurred late after vaccination.

V and J are TRBV6-2 or TRBV6-3 and TRBJ2-3, with TRBD1 as a possible D gene (5 bases). The receptor was derived from a human donor who received a COVID-19 vaccine. The material was CD4+ T cells from PBMCs cultured with HCoV-OC43 spike peptides, obtained before COVID-19 vaccination. Subset noted: HCoV-OC43 spike overlapping peptide pool stimulation. The CDR3, as DNA: TGTGCCAGCAGTTACCAGACAGCAAGCACAGATACGCAGTATTTT. Its protein product is CASSYQTASTDTQYF.